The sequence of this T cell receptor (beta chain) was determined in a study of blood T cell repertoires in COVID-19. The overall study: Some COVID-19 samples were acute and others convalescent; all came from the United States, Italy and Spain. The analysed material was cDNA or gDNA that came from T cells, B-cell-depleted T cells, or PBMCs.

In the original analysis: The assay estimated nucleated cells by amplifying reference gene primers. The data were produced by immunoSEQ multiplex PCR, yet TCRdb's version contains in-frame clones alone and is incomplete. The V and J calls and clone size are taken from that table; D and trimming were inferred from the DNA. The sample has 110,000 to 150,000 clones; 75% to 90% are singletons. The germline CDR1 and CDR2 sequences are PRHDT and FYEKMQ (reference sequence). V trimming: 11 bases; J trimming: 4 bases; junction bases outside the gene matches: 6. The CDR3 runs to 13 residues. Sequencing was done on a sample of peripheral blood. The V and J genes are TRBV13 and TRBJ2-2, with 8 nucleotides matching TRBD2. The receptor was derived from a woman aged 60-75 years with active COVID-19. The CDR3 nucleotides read TGTGCCGGCGGGAGGTCGGCCACCGGGGAGCTGTTTTTT. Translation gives CAGGRSATGELFF.